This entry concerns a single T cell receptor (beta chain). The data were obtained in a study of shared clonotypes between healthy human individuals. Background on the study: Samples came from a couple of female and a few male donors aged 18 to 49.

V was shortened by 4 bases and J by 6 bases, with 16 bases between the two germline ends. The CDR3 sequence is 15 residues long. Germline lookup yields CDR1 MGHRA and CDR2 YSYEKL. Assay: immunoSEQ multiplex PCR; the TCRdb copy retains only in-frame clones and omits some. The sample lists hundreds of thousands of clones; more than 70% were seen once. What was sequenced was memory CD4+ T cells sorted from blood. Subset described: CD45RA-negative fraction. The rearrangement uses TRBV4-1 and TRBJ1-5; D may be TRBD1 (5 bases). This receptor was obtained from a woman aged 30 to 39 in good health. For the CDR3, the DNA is TGCGCCAGCAGCCCCGGGTGGGGGGTCAGTCAGCCCCAGCATTTT. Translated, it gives CASSPGWGVSQPQHF.